The sequence of this T cell receptor beta chain was determined in a study of spatial heterogeneity in lung cancer. Across the whole study: Correlation of TCR transcript counts in tumor regions with a T cell module score from matched bulk RNA-seq was strong. Findings and limits, study-wide: Expanded alpha and beta TCR counts within tumors tracked tumor mutation counts.

TCRdb recomputed calls from the 5' RACE reads with MiXCR, one row per CDR3 protein. The sample consists of about 6,900 distinct CDR3 sequences, about 12% of them appearing once. As regards this clonotype: No antigen is known for it.

From germline, CDR1 is SGHRS and CDR2 YFSETQ. There are 16 residues in the CDR3. V dropped 4 bases and J dropped 2; count of bases not matched to a gene: 8. The time point: sample taken at primary tumor resection. Samples were obtained from more than 70 donors, all untreated early-stage non-small cell lung cancer patients. Unsorted whole RNA of tumor, nontumor lung or frozen PBMC was sequenced. This sequence was found in a male donor with early-stage non-small cell lung cancer. Sequencing was performed on lung tumor tissue, taken at surgery. The rearrangement links TRBV5-1 to TRBJ2-7, with TRBD2 matching 11 bases. Here the CDR3 reads CASSPTTSGIPYEQYF. CDR3 nucleotides: TGCGCCAGCAGCCCTACGACTAGCGGGATACCCTACGAGCAGTACTTC.